This T cell receptor (beta chain) appears in the sequencing data of a study of blood T cell repertoires in COVID-19. TCRdb keeps only in-frame clones here, not all; method: immunoSEQ multiplex PCR. In the table there are around 150,000 clones, roughly four fifths of which are singletons. Trimming took 3 bases from V and 5 from J, leaving 11 bases between them. CDR1 is KGHSH, CDR2 LQKENI, per germline. CDR3 length equals 15 residues. The rearrangement links TRBV18 to TRBJ1-6, with D perhaps matching TRBD1 (6 bases). Sequencing was performed on peripheral blood. The TCR comes from a human donor in a cohort sampled during active COVID-19. In DNA, the CDR3 is TGTGCCAGCTCACCCGCCGGGACAAATAATTCACCCCTCCACTTT. Translation: CASSPAGTNNSPLHF.